The source of this T cell receptor beta chain is a study of T cell responses to AZD1222 COVID-19 vaccine (dated by TCRdb to the early 2020s). The study in broad terms: AZD1222 recipients with second doses at about 4 weeks or about 12 weeks were pooled, because spike-specific TCR depth and breadth did not differ between schedules. TCR sequencing covered over 230 trial participants: 200 to 220 given two doses of AZD1222 and 26 given two doses of MenACWY control vaccine. Enrollment into the trials was organized by age into subgroups of 18-55, 56-69 and 70-plus years, and those subgroups contained roughly 150, 30 and 60 TCR-sequenced participants, respectively.

Comments on this clone: Its recognized antigen is unknown. No base quality information exists; no much larger clone differs at one position.

Beyond this particular receptor, the publication reports: No day 14 peak-response samples were available, so repertoires were characterized only after the peak T cell response. Participants were mostly white British and included more females than males, and it was suggested by the authors that clonal diversity may have been underestimated. The 56-69-year group was small, and its depth increase did not reach significance, likely because of low power. Conclusions about previously exposed vaccinees are limited, since just 5 or 6 AZD1222 recipients were seropositive for SARS-CoV-2 at baseline. A significant rise in spike-specific TCR breadth and depth was observed after two AZD1222 doses relative to day 0 and relative to MenACWY recipients. Vaccine-associated CD4 TCRs spanned the whole spike protein, with dominant responses in regions 160-218 and 743-854. Reportedly, close to half of the unique spike-specific TCRs recognized epitopes lying outside the regions that are mutated in the B.1.351 and B.1.1.7 variants.

The CDR3 regions of human TCRbeta chains were analyzed by immunosequencing. As for how the authors treated the data: TCRs in the repertoires were compared against a reference library of SARS-CoV-2-specific TCRs that had been generated with the MIRA antigen-specificity platform. Breadth meant the fraction of unique TCRs that were SARS-CoV-2-associated, whereas depth meant the fraction of total T cells that were SARS-CoV-2-associated. Using the MIRA data, each spike-specific TCR was assigned both to the spike region to which the TCR was reactive and to a CD4 or CD8 class. Log10-transformed breadth and depth values were compared by one-way ANOVA with Sidak's multiple comparisons tests. TCRdb stores this immuneACCESS table with in-frame sequences only. Part of the clones is absent; in the studies checked, under half of the shortfall reflects unresolved V genes, and no reason is known for the rest. The D gene and trimming were derived from the DNA, and the V and J assignments and clone size from that table. The sample records about 96,000 clones, about 88% of which are singletons. Roughly 1.7% of the sample lies in the top ten.

Taken with the paper, the label for time point translates to: baseline before first vaccination. Vaccinee samples came from UK trials COV001 and COV002, including a single-blind randomized controlled phase 2/3 trial of AZD1222 (ChAdOx1 nCoV-19) in healthy adults. Trial participant PBMC samples were collected at day 0 and day 28 after the second dose for TCRbeta chain sequencing. This TCR came from an adult in good health. The sample was peripheral blood, taken on day 0 of AZD1222 vaccination.

The DNA is TGTGCCAGCGGGGGGCCCCGCGGTGGCTACACCTTC. Its amino acids are CASGGPRGGYTF. The V and J genes are TRBV6-5 and TRBJ1-2; TRBD1 might be the D gene, on 6 matching bases. The germline V gene yields MNHEY for CDR1 and SVGAGI for CDR2. A distance of 14 bases separates the germline ends of V and J, which lose 8 bases and 7 bases respectively. The CDR3 contains 12 residues, cysteine and phenylalanine counted. Of the read, only the CDR3 DNA is kept; its 36 bases are in frame from base 1.